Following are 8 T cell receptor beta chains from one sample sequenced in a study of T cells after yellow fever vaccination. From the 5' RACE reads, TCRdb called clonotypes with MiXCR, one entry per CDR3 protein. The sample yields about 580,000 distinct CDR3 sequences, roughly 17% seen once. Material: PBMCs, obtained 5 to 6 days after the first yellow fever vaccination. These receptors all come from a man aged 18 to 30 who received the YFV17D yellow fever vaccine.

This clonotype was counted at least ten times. DNA for the CDR3: TGTGCCAGCAGCCAACTTAGGGGAACCGGGGAGCTGTTTTTT. As protein: CASSQLRGTGELFF. V gene TRBV3-1 combines with J gene TRBJ2-2, with TRBD1 as a possible D gene (5 bases). In germline, CDR1 is LGHDT, CDR2 YNNKEL (reference sequence). Trimming took off 2 bases at V and 5 bases at J, with 9 bases between the two ends. This CDR3 region has 14 residues.

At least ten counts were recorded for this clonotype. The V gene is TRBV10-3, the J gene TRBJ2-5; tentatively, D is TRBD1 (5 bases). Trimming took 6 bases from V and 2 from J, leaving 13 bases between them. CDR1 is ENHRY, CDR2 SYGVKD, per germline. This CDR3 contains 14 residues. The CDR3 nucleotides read TGTGCCATCAGCAGGGCGACCCTACAAGAGACCCAGTACTTC. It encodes CAISRATLQETQYF.

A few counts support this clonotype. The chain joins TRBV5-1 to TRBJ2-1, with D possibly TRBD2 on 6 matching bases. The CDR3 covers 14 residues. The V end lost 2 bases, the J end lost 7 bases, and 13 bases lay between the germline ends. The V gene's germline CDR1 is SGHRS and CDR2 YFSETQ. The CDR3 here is CASSLSRAGNEQFF. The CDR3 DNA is TGCGCCAGCAGCTTATCCAGGGCGGGAAATGAGCAGTTCTTC.

DNA of the CDR3: TGTGCCAGCAGCCCGCCCGGCATCAGCTCCTACAATGAGCAGTTCTTC. This codes for CASSPPGISSYNEQFF. This sequence joins TRBV7-9 and TRBJ2-1; D gene uncertain. Germline CDR1 SEHNR, CDR2 FQNEAQ (reference sequence). The CDR3 consists of 16 residues. Trimming shortened V by 5 bases and J by 0 bases, and 14 bases separated the two germline ends.

DNA of the CDR3: TGTGCCAGCTCACGCGGGAGGGGGACGGGGAGAGAGCAGTACGTC. This sequence encodes CASSRGRGTGREQYV. The V gene is TRBV18, the J gene TRBJ2-7, with 9 bases aligning to TRBD2. The CDR3 runs to 15 residues. V trimming: 4 bases; J trimming: 7 bases; junction bases outside the gene matches: 11. From germline, CDR1 is KGHSH and CDR2 LQKENI.

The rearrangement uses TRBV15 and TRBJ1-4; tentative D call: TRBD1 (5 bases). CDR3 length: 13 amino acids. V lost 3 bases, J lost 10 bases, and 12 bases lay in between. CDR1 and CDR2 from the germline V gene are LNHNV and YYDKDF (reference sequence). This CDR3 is CATSSRARGKLFF. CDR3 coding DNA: TGTGCCACCAGCAGTCGAGCGAGGGGAAAACTGTTTTTT.

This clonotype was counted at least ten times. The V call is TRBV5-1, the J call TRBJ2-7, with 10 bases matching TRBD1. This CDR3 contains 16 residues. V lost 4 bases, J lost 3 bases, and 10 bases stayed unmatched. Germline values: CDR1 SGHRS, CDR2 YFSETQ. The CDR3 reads CASSLAGTGEFYEQYV. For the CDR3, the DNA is TGCGCCAGCAGCCTTGCAGGGACAGGGGAGTTCTACGAGCAGTACGTC.

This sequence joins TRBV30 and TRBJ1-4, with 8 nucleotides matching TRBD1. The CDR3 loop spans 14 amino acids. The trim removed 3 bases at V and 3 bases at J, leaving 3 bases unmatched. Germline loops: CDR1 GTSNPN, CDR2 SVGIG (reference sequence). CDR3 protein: CAWSSGGSNEKLFF. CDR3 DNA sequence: TGTGCCTGGAGCTCAGGGGGCTCTAATGAAAAACTGTTTTTT.